This T cell receptor beta chain was profiled in a study of somatic mutations in cytotoxic T cells in rheumatoid arthritis. The CDR3 covers 14 residues. Trimming removed 4 bases from V and 2 bases from J; junction bases left unmatched: 1. CDR1 is PRHDT and CDR2 is FYEKMQ in the germline V gene (reference sequence). Repertoires were generated with immunoSEQ multiplex PCR, while TCRdb's copy carries only in-frame clones and drops some. The sample consists of almost 20,000 clones, approximately 80% of them appearing once. This chain links TRBV13 with TRBJ2-7, with 11 nucleotides matching TRBD1. The sequenced material came from CD8+ T cells sorted from blood. The receptor was derived from a woman between 50 and 59 years old in good health. Here the CDR3 reads CASSWGQGAYEQYF. The CDR3 DNA sequence: TGTGCCAGCAGCTGGGGACAGGGGGCCTACGAGCAGTACTTC.